This T cell receptor (beta chain) comes out of a study of T cell changes during pregnancy in multiple sclerosis. Measured with immunoSEQ multiplex PCR; TCRdb has only the in-frame clones, and not every one. Of tens of thousands of clones detected, around 90% appear once; the ten largest clones hold about 0.75%. Germline V lookup: CDR1 MDHEN, CDR2 SYDVKM. Trimming took 10 bases from V and 2 from J, leaving 12 bases between them. CDR3 length: 13 amino acids. V and J are TRBV28 and TRBJ1-5; D is ambiguous. This material consisted of CD4+ T cells from peripheral blood mononuclear cells, taken before pregnancy. The TCR was taken from a female donor with multiple sclerosis, enrolled in a pregnancy study. In DNA, the CDR3 is TGTGCCATCCGGAGGGAGGGCAATCAGCCCCAGCATTTT. This encodes CAIRREGNQPQHF. The whole variable domain, remainder taken from reference TRBV28 and TRBJ1-5, is DVKVTQSSRYLVKRTGEKVFLECVQDMDHENMFWYRQDPGLGLRLIYFSYDVKMKEKGDIPEGYSVSREKKERFSLILESASTNQTSMYLCAIRREGNQPQHFGDGTRLSIL.